Included here is one TCR beta chain sequence, with context. TCRdb's copy holds only in-frame clones and misses some; the assay was immunoSEQ multiplex PCR. The sample has roughly 150,000 clones, less than 95% seen once. The sample is drawn from a study of T cell responses to AZD1222 COVID-19 vaccine. CDR1 and CDR2 (germline): GTSNPN, SVGIG (reference sequence). This CDR3 has 13 residues. With 0 bases clipped from V and 8 bases from J, the junction kept 3 bases outside the gene matches. The sample consisted of peripheral blood, taken on day 0 of AZD1222 vaccination. This sequence was found in an adult in good health. V gene TRBV30 combines with J gene TRBJ1-2, with 10 positions matching TRBD1. CDR3 sequence: CAWSVGTGEGYTF. As DNA, the CDR3 is TGTGCCTGGAGTGTCGGGACAGGGGAAGGCTACACCTTC.